This TCR beta chain was obtained from a study of blood T cell repertoires in COVID-19. TCRdb's copy holds only in-frame clones and misses some; the assay was immunoSEQ multiplex PCR. The repertoire holds some 380,000 clones, with around 90% as singletons. From germline, CDR1 is ENHRY and CDR2 SYGVKD. This CDR3 spans 16 amino acids. V gave up 0 bases and J gave up 2 bases, with 14 bases separating them. The J gene is TRBJ2-7, the V gene TRBV10-3; perhaps TRBD1 as D (6 bases). This receptor was obtained from a middle-aged woman with acute COVID-19. Sequences were obtained from PBMCs or T cells enriched from blood (not recorded which). The CDR3 sequence is CAISESGAGLTYEQYF. DNA of the CDR3: TGTGCCATCAGTGAGTCGGGGGCGGGCCTAACCTACGAGCAGTACTTC.